This entry describes one T cell receptor beta chain. This sample stems from a study of blood T cell repertoires in COVID-19. Study-level information: T cells, B-cell-depleted T cells, or PBMCs supplied cDNA or gDNA.

The assay was immunoSEQ multiplex PCR, and TCRdb's table has in-frame clones only and misses some. The profile shows about 87,000 clones, about 79% of them singletons. CDR3 length: 15 residues. V was pared by 7 bases and J by 7 bases, with 7 bases of the junction left unmatched. CDR1 SNHLY and CDR2 FYNNEI come from the germline V gene. This TCR came from a woman between 45 and 60 years old with acute or convalescent COVID-19. Sequenced material: peripheral blood. The chain has TRBV2 and TRBJ1-6; TRBD1 agrees at 10 bases. The CDR3 sequence is CASTGQGVGNSPLHF. The CDR3 bases are TGTGCCAGCACCGGACAGGGGGTGGGAAATTCACCCCTCCACTTT.